Listed below are T cell receptor beta chains from one sample, sequenced in a study of shared clonotypes between healthy human individuals. TCRdb keeps only in-frame clones here, not all; method: immunoSEQ multiplex PCR. The data hold 1.5 million to 1.9 million clones, with 95% to 99% observed a single time. Sequences were obtained from naive CD4+ T cells sorted from blood. The receptors were gathered from a man under 40 in good health. Both conserved end residues are part of each CDR3. Each record gives: D gene, clone size, J gene, V gene, CDR3 DNA, CDR3 protein. D genes are given only for firm matches. Clone size is stated in some rows and not others, as once, few, many or a class when expanded.

D gene: TRBD2; clone size: -; J gene: TRBJ2-5; V gene: TRBV9; CDR3 DNA: TGTGCCAGCAGCGTAGCTCCGGGACTAGCGGGCCAAGAGACCCAGTACTTC; CDR3 protein: CASSVAPGLAGQETQYF
D gene: -; clone size: -; J gene: TRBJ2-7; V gene: TRBV5-8; CDR3 DNA: TGTGCCAGCAGCCTCTCGCCCGGGCCCGCTATTGAGCAGTACTTC; CDR3 protein: CASSLSPGPAIEQYF
D gene: TRBD1; clone size: once; J gene: TRBJ1-1; V gene: TRBV7-9; CDR3 DNA: TGTGCCAGCACGTACACAGGGGCCACTGAAGCTTTCTTT; CDR3 protein: CASTYTGATEAFF
D gene: -; clone size: -; J gene: TRBJ2-7; V gene: TRBV18; CDR3 DNA: TGTGCCAGCTCACCGGGGAGCCCCCCCTACGAGCAGTACTTC; CDR3 protein: CASSPGSPPYEQYF
D gene: -; clone size: -; J gene: TRBJ1-2; V gene: TRBV28; CDR3 DNA: TGTGCCAGCAGTTTATCCGGGGTTGGCCTCTATGGCTACACCTTC; CDR3 protein: CASSLSGVGLYGYTF
D gene: -; clone size: -; J gene: TRBJ2-7; V gene: TRBV18; CDR3 DNA: TGTGCCAGCTCACCATATCGGGCCTACGAGCAGTACTTC; CDR3 protein: CASSPYRAYEQYF
D gene: TRBD1; clone size: once; J gene: TRBJ2-7; V gene: TRBV11-3; CDR3 DNA: TGTGCCAGCAGCTTAGTGACAGGGGGCGAGCAGTACTTC; CDR3 protein: CASSLVTGGEQYF
D gene: TRBD1; clone size: -; J gene: TRBJ2-3; V gene: TRBV5-1; CDR3 DNA: TGCGCCAGCAGCCCGGGACAGGGAGGCGATACGCAGTATTTT; CDR3 protein: CASSPGQGGDTQYF
D gene: TRBD2; clone size: -; J gene: TRBJ2-1; V gene: TRBV19; CDR3 DNA: TGTGCCAGTAGACTACTAGCGGGAAGGTTTAATGAGCAGTTCTTC; CDR3 protein: CASRLLAGRFNEQFF
D gene: TRBD1; clone size: -; J gene: TRBJ2-7; V gene: TRBV5-1; CDR3 DNA: TGCGCCAGCAGCTTTGCCGGGACAGGCTACGAGCAGTACTTC; CDR3 protein: CASSFAGTGYEQYF
D gene: TRBD1; clone size: -; J gene: TRBJ2-1; V gene: TRBV19; CDR3 DNA: TGTGCCAGTAGTATAGAATGGCAACAGGGGTTCGATGAGCAGTTCTTC; CDR3 protein: CASSIEWQQGFDEQFF
D gene: TRBD1; clone size: -; J gene: TRBJ1-5; V gene: TRBV30; CDR3 DNA: TGTGCCTGGGGGGGACAGGCTAATCAGCCCCAGCATTTT; CDR3 protein: CAWGGQANQPQHF
D gene: TRBD1; clone size: -; J gene: TRBJ2-7; V gene: TRBV18; CDR3 DNA: TGTGCCAGCTCATCCGGGACAGGGGCCTACGAGCAGTACTTC; CDR3 protein: CASSSGTGAYEQYF
D gene: TRBD1; clone size: -; J gene: TRBJ1-1; V gene: TRBV7-3; CDR3 DNA: TGTGCCAGCAGCCGGACAGGGACGAACACTGAAGCTTTCTTT; CDR3 protein: CASSRTGTNTEAFF
D gene: TRBD1; clone size: -; J gene: TRBJ2-1; V gene: TRBV28; CDR3 DNA: TGTGCCAGCAGTTTATCGCAGGGGGCCCGAAATGAGCAGTTCTTC; CDR3 protein: CASSLSQGARNEQFF
D gene: -; clone size: -; J gene: TRBJ2-7; V gene: TRBV6-5; CDR3 DNA: TGTGCCAGCAGTTACCGACAGATCCCCTACGAGCAGTACTTC; CDR3 protein: CASSYRQIPYEQYF
D gene: TRBD1; clone size: -; J gene: TRBJ1-5; V gene: TRBV6-1; CDR3 DNA: TGTGCCAGCAGTGCAATACAGGGGAGCAATCAGCCCCAGCATTTT; CDR3 protein: CASSAIQGSNQPQHF
D gene: -; clone size: -; J gene: TRBJ2-7; V gene: TRBV28; CDR3 DNA: TGTGCCAGCAGTTCCCCAGGGGATCCCCACGAGCAGTACTTC; CDR3 protein: CASSSPGDPHEQYF
D gene: -; clone size: -; J gene: TRBJ1-4; V gene: TRBV21-1; CDR3 DNA: TGTGCCAGCAGCAAAGGAAAAGGTCATATCAATGAAAAACTGTTTTTT; CDR3 protein: CASSKGKGHINEKLFF
D gene: -; clone size: -; J gene: TRBJ2-1; V gene: TRBV9; CDR3 DNA: TGTGCCAGCAGCGTAGTAAGTGGCGGCTACAATGAGCAGTTCTTC; CDR3 protein: CASSVVSGGYNEQFF
D gene: TRBD2; clone size: -; J gene: TRBJ2-2; V gene: TRBV5-1; CDR3 DNA: TGCGCCAGCAGCTCGGGACTAGTCTCCGGGGAGCTGTTTTTT; CDR3 protein: CASSSGLVSGELFF
D gene: -; clone size: -; J gene: TRBJ2-7; V gene: TRBV6-1; CDR3 DNA: TGTGCCAGCAGTTCCGGGCCGAGCTCCTACGAGCAGTACTTC; CDR3 protein: CASSSGPSSYEQYF
D gene: -; clone size: -; J gene: TRBJ1-5; V gene: TRBV15; CDR3 DNA: TGTGCCACCAGCTTGGCAGGCGGGAGGCCCCAGCATTTT; CDR3 protein: CATSLAGGRPQHF
D gene: -; clone size: -; J gene: TRBJ2-2; V gene: TRBV19; CDR3 DNA: TGTGCCAGTAGTCCAGAACAGGGCACCTGGACATCCGGGGAGCTGTTTTTT; CDR3 protein: CASSPEQGTWTSGELFF
D gene: TRBD1; clone size: -; J gene: TRBJ2-5; V gene: TRBV11-3; CDR3 DNA: TGTGCCAGCAGCTTTACCGGGACAGGGCTAGAGACCCAGTACTTC; CDR3 protein: CASSFTGTGLETQYF
D gene: -; clone size: once; J gene: TRBJ2-5; V gene: TRBV28; CDR3 DNA: TGTGCCAGCAGTTTGACCTCCGGGGCTGTAGGAGCAGAGACCCAGTACTTC; CDR3 protein: CASSLTSGAVGAETQYF
D gene: -; clone size: -; J gene: TRBJ2-5; V gene: TRBV9; CDR3 DNA: TGTGCCAGCAGCGCTGCGGCCAGAGGCCAAGAGACCCAGTACTTC; CDR3 protein: CASSAAARGQETQYF
D gene: -; clone size: -; J gene: TRBJ1-4; V gene: TRBV11-2; CDR3 DNA: TGTGCCAGCAGCTTAGGGCCGGATTATAATGAAAAACTGTTTTTT; CDR3 protein: CASSLGPDYNEKLFF
D gene: -; clone size: -; J gene: TRBJ2-1; V gene: TRBV10-3; CDR3 DNA: TGTGCCATCAGTTCGGGAGTTTCGGGCAATGAGCAGTTCTTC; CDR3 protein: CAISSGVSGNEQFF
D gene: -; clone size: -; J gene: TRBJ2-5; V gene: TRBV11-2; CDR3 DNA: TGTGCCAGCAGCTTATTTCTACGGAACCAAGAGACCCAGTACTTC; CDR3 protein: CASSLFLRNQETQYF
D gene: TRBD1; clone size: -; J gene: TRBJ2-7; V gene: TRBV2; CDR3 DNA: TGTGCCAGCAGTGAGTTAGGGCAGGGGGCCCACGAGCAGTACTTC; CDR3 protein: CASSELGQGAHEQYF
D gene: TRBD1; clone size: -; J gene: TRBJ1-5; V gene: TRBV19; CDR3 DNA: TGTGCCAGTAGTATTCCGACAGGGGGCTATCAGCCCCAGCATTTT; CDR3 protein: CASSIPTGGYQPQHF
D gene: TRBD1; clone size: -; J gene: TRBJ2-7; V gene: TRBV9; CDR3 DNA: TGTGCCAGCAGCGTAGCGGCAGGGGGCTACTACGAGCAGTACTTC; CDR3 protein: CASSVAAGGYYEQYF
D gene: -; clone size: -; J gene: TRBJ2-7; V gene: TRBV6-4; CDR3 DNA: TGTGCCAGCAGTGACGCCGTAGGACTACCCTACGAGCAGTACTTC; CDR3 protein: CASSDAVGLPYEQYF
D gene: -; clone size: -; J gene: TRBJ1-5; V gene: TRBV19; CDR3 DNA: TGTGCCAGTAGTATAAGAAGAGGGGTAGGCAATCAGCCCCAGCATTTT; CDR3 protein: CASSIRRGVGNQPQHF
D gene: TRBD2; clone size: -; J gene: TRBJ2-3; V gene: TRBV5-4; CDR3 DNA: TGTGCCAGCAGCTTGGCCCCTAGCGGAGCAGGAGATACGCAGTATTTT; CDR3 protein: CASSLAPSGAGDTQYF
D gene: -; clone size: -; J gene: TRBJ2-3; V gene: TRBV15; CDR3 DNA: TGTGCCACCAAATGGGCGGTTGACACAGATACGCAGTATTTT; CDR3 protein: CATKWAVDTDTQYF